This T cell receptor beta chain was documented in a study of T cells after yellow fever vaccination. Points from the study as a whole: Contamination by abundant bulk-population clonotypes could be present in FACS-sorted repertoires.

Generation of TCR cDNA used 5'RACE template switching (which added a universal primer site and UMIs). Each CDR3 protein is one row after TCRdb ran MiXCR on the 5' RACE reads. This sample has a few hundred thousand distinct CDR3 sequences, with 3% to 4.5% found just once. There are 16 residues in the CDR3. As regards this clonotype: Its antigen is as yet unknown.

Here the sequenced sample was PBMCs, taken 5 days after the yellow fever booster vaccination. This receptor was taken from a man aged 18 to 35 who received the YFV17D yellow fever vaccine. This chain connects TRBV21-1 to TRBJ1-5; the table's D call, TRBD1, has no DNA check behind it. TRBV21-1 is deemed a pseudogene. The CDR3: CASSIPKDRVGQPQHF. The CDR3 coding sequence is TGTGCCAGCAGCATTCCAAAGGACAGGGTGGGACAGCCCCAGCATTTT.